This T cell receptor beta chain was identified during a study of T cells in Graves' hyperthyroidism and ophthalmopathy (dated by TCRdb to about 2019). Study-wide context: Peripheral blood was collected at initial diagnosis, before any treatment. A discovery cohort of fewer than 110 patients, 43 with Graves' ophthalmopathy and about 60 with stable Graves' hyperthyroidism, was used to find distinguishing TCR V-J signatures. Prospective prediction of ophthalmopathy was tested in an independent validation cohort consisting of fewer than 20 hyperthyroidism patients and approximately 16 patients who later progressed to ophthalmopathy. The roughly 90 discovery patients were divided at random into training and test sets in a 7:3 ratio. Thyroid tissue and blood T-cell repertoires from six Graves' hyperthyroidism patients were also compared in the study. After blood sampling, hyperthyroidism patients were treated with methimazole at a starting dose of 30 mg daily, and ophthalmopathy patients were treated with high-dose intravenous methylprednisolone. The paper describes TCR Vbeta CDR3 sequencing of about 140 peripheral blood samples, made up of about 40 ophthalmopathy patients, some 76 hyperthyroidism patients and 17 progressor patients.

Paper-wide results and their limitations: Most expanded thyroid clonotypes (frequency above 0.001) were also detected in blood, suggesting blood repertoires may reflect thyroid immune responses. Sample size was not statistically predetermined, and investigators were not blinded to group allocation. A model built on a 13 V-J signature distinguished ophthalmopathy from stable hyperthyroidism, reaching 87.88% sensitivity and around 81% specificity in cross-validation and 80%/75% in testing. In validation, progression to ophthalmopathy was predicted by the model with nearly 71% sensitivity and around 75% specificity, a median of roughly 6.4 months before onset.

This clonotype has more than one count but fewer than ten. This receptor's antigen is unknown. No base quality information exists; no much larger clone differs at one position. Stable Graves' hyperthyroidism was defined as the absence of progression to ophthalmopathy over 18 months of follow-up. Hyperthyroidism patients were newly diagnosed, with disease duration under 2 months, and aged 18 to 65 years. Exclusion was applied to patients with uncontrolled infections, other autoimmune diseases, pregnancy or lactation. Clinical symptoms, serum thyroxine and TRAb, thyroid ultrasound, and orbital computed tomography formed the basis for the diagnoses. PBMCs were separated from around 9.1 ml of fresh peripheral blood using Ficoll-Paque density gradient centrifugation. Total RNA was extracted with Trizol reagent, and quality was checked on an Agilent 2100 Bioanalyzer. Amplification of TCR beta CDR3 regions was carried out from RNA transcripts. The TCR CDR3 was subjected to a first round of RT-PCR using the HTBI primer set and the Qiagen OneStep RT-PCR kit. The libraries were constructed in a second round of multiplex PCR and then size-selected and purified. Paired-end sequencing of the libraries was performed with 100 bp reads on an Illumina HiSeq2000. In the paper's pipeline: SOAPnuke was used to process the raw data, throwing out any read that contained adapters or uncalled bases, had a mean Phred below 15, or lacked an exact constant-primer or identifier match. High-quality paired reads were merged using COPE v1.2.5, and each unique nucleotide sequence was defined as a clonotype. Clonotypes were aligned to IMGT TRBV, TRBD and TRBJ reference segments using MiTCR v1.1. Only V-J combinations with frequency above 0.0001, covering 99% to 99.2% of repertoires, were analysed. A TCS score was defined as the ratio of F50 (clonal expansion) to E x V (chaos), with BLOSUM62-based TCRdist applied between CDR3 peptides within each V-J. Welch's t-statistics and random forest reduced fewer than 550 V-J features to 13, which were used in a naive Bayes classifier (R e1071). TCRdb trimmed the raw reads at Q25, called clones with MiXCR and kept productive beta chains. Rows merge per CDR3 protein into single entries with the most common DNA and genes. These V and J calls are TCRdb output, not the study's own analysis. The sample table lists hundreds of thousands of distinct CDR3 sequences, 15% to 18% of them with a count of one. The top ten hold around 14% of the sample.

The specimen sequenced was blood. This TCR came from a woman under 30 with Graves' hyperthyroidism.

The nucleotide sequence is given as TGTGCCACCAGTGATATCCGGGACAGGGCCTCCTCAAACACCGGGGAGCTGTTTTTT. This translates into CATSDIRDRASSNTGELFF. The sequence is built from TRBV24-1 and TRBJ2-2, and TRBD1 aligns with 9 junction nucleotides. Trimming removed 3 bases from V and 2 bases from J; the gene matches leave 12 bases unexplained. Reading the germline V gene gives CDR1 KGHDR and CDR2 SFDVKD. The CDR3 measures 19 amino acids from cysteine to phenylalanine. Just CDR3 DNA is preserved here, 57 bases in frame from base 1.